This is a list of T cell receptor beta chains from one sample in a study of T cell changes during pregnancy in multiple sclerosis. Clones were read by immunoSEQ multiplex PCR, and TCRdb kept only the in-frame ones, dropping some. Found here are about 97,000 clones, approximately 90% of them singletons; the top ten hold roughly 0.77%. Sample: peripheral blood, taken in the second trimester of pregnancy. The origin of the receptors is a female donor in good health, enrolled as a control in a pregnancy study. CDR3s include the opening cysteine and the closing phenylalanine or tryptophan. A row's size may be missing; if present it is once, few, many or a size class.

TRBJ1-2,TRBV28,13,-,CASSPPYSYGYTF
TRBJ1-1,TRBV18,15,-,CASSPFAGGQSEAFF
TRBJ1-2,TRBV9,15,-,CASSGQGALGQGYTF
TRBJ1-2,TRBV27,13,once,CASSFLAAGGYTF
TRBJ2-3,TRBV5-1,15,-,CASRMAAGLTDTQYF
TRBJ2-3,TRBV2,15,-,CASSDGLASTDTQYF
TRBJ1-1,TRBV28,16,once,CASSLTTGGPNTEAFF
TRBJ1-2,TRBV28,17,-,CASSLSGTGYKRGGYTF
TRBJ2-5,TRBV5-1,15,-,CASSLAGGTQETQYF
TRBJ1-1,TRBV2,11,-,CASSLAALAFF
TRBJ1-1,TRBV5-6,16,-,CASSWAGQGLNTEAFF
TRBJ2-3,TRBV5-1,15,-,CASSLGTTITDTQYF
TRBJ2-5,TRBV25-1,17,-,CASSDPTSGPFQETQYF
TRBJ2-5,TRBV5-1,17,once,CASSLAEAGGTDWTQYF
TRBJ2-7,TRBV6-5,16,-,CASSYSAAGWAYEQYF
TRBJ2-1,TRBV25-1,15,-,CASSDYRGLAAEQFF
TRBJ1-4,TRBV6-5,15,-,CASSYGTGDNEKLFF
TRBJ1-1,TRBV19,14,-,CASRHRQVNTEAFF
TRBJ1-4,TRBV30,15,-,CAWSKGLATNEKLFF
TRBJ1-6,TRBV4-1,12,-,CASSLPDSPLHF
TRBJ1-1,TRBV5-1,15,-,CASSLQGNKNTEAFF
TRBJ2-7,TRBV28,19,-,CASSLHQGVKPFGGYEQYF
TRBJ2-7,TRBV28,16,once,CASSLRTSGRRYEQYF
TRBJ2-4,TRBV25-1,15,-,CASANSSGDRRGQYF
TRBJ1-5,TRBV6-5,14,-,CASSYSSRDQPQHF
TRBJ1-4,TRBV6-5,14,once,CASSPRQRSEKLFF
TRBJ1-4,TRBV5-1,14,-,CASSSGQELEKLFF
TRBJ2-2,TRBV4-3,16,-,CASSRRGPPNTGELFF
TRBJ1-4,TRBV5-5,15,-,CASSKLTGRNEKLFF
TRBJ1-5,TRBV28,19,-,CASSPGRDRVMYSNQPQHF
TRBJ1-1,TRBV5-1,17,-,CASSPRVAGSMNTEAFF
TRBJ2-7,TRBV19,16,-,CASSFGTSGRSYEQYF
TRBJ2-7,TRBV28,17,-,CASSPDRGLAGRYEQYF
TRBJ2-1,TRBV10-3,15,-,CAISPKGGDNNEQFF
TRBJ2-5,TRBV5-1,16,-,CASRDTTGRYQETQYF
TRBJ2-7,TRBV28,13,-,CASMPVRSYEQYF
TRBJ1-5,TRBV19,12,-,CASRGGNQPQHF
TRBJ1-1,TRBV6-1,13,-,CASSEVGARGAFF
TRBJ1-6,TRBV5-5,15,-,CASSLTTGYNSPLHF
TRBJ2-2,TRBV5-5,16,-,CASSSSGDTNTGELFF
TRBJ2-3,TRBV7-9,15,-,CASSLLGSSTDTQYF
TRBJ2-5,TRBV6-5,15,-,CASRKQRGSQETQYF
TRBJ1-2,TRBV9,15,-,CASSGGQGRNYGYTF
TRBJ2-7,TRBV5-1,16,-,CASSLGGTGGVYEQYF
TRBJ2-1,TRBV7-9,16,-,CASSPVSGGAGGEQFF
TRBJ2-1,TRBV7-9,14,-,CASRGRASYNEQFF
TRBJ2-3,TRBV29-1,14,-,CSLTGTSGTDTQYF
TRBJ2-7,TRBV6-6,12,-,CASSRRQGEQYF
TRBJ1-4,TRBV19,14,-,CASSTQGTGEKLFF
TRBJ1-4,TRBV19,12,-,CARQAKMKKLFF
TRBJ2-7,TRBV7-8,11,-,CASGRDYEQYF
TRBJ1-4,TRBV10-2,14,-,CASNDRGGNEKLFF
TRBJ2-3,TRBV18,15,-,CASSISGTEIDTQYF
TRBJ2-1,TRBV28,17,-,CASRTLAGGRSYNEQFF